Presented here are 11 T cell receptor beta chains from one specimen sequenced in a study of monozygotic twins with inflammatory bowel disease (dated by TCRdb to the late 2010s). The library came from 5' RACE. Instrument used: Illumina HiSeq 2500. Reprocessed by TCRdb, the reads give a single entry per CDR3 protein sequence, without DNA. This sample's table contains under 150,000 distinct CDR3 sequences. The biggest ten clones account for roughly 2.5% of the sample. The sample taken for sequencing was blood. These receptors were collected from a human donor with ulcerative colitis or Crohn's disease, or a healthy co-twin of an affected twin (not recorded which).

The chain has TRBV18 and TRBJ1-1. The CDR3 extends over 15 amino acids. Germline loops: CDR1 KGHSH, CDR2 LQKENI. The CDR3 is CASSLNLGGNTEAFF.

V gene TRBV4-2 combines with J gene TRBJ2-5; TCRdb outputs TRBD1, but without DNA this stays unchecked. This CDR3 contains 14 residues. Germline assignment: CDR1 LGHNA and CDR2 YNFKEQ. The CDR3 loop reads CASSQAHTGETQYF.

This chain uses TRBV5-1 with TRBJ2-1; with no DNA, the TCRdb D assignment of TRBD2 cannot be verified. The CDR3 is made up of 15 amino acids. Germline CDR1 is SGHRS and CDR2 is YFSETQ. The CDR3 region is CASSSGTSGAGEQFF.

The gene calls are TRBV4-1 and TRBJ2-7; TCRdb gives TRBD1 as the D gene, but with no DNA this cannot be confirmed. The CDR3 extends over 16 amino acids. From germline, CDR1 is MGHRA and CDR2 YSYEKL. CDR3 in amino acids: CASSQPTGTLSYEQYF.

The chain has TRBV20-1 and TRBJ1-2; as DNA is missing, the TRBD1 call by TCRdb cannot be tested. The CDR3 is 15 amino acids. Germline CDR1 reads DFQATT; CDR2 reads SNEGSKA (reference sequence). The CDR3: CSARGGVRTNYGYTF.

The V gene is TRBV12-3 or TRBV12-4, the J gene TRBJ2-1; the D call of TRBD2 rests on TCRdb alone, since no DNA is present to check it. CDR3 length: 13 amino acids. The CDR3 loop reads CASGLSSYNEQFF.

The chain combines TRBV24-1 with TRBJ2-1; the D call of TRBD1 rests on TCRdb alone, since no DNA is present to check it. There are 12 residues in the CDR3. Germline assignment: CDR1 KGHDR and CDR2 SFDVKD. CDR3 residues: CATSDQTGLCFF.

J is TRBJ2-3 and V is TRBV7-2; there is no DNA to check the TCRdb D call of TRBD1. Germline lookup yields CDR1 SGHTA and CDR2 FQGNSA. The CDR3 has 16 residues. The CDR3: CASSLSPSGAARTQYF.

This rearrangement joins TRBV7-3 to TRBJ2-2; TCRdb's D call of TRBD2 is untestable without DNA. This CDR3 region has 14 residues. Germline V CDR1 and CDR2: SGHTA, FQGTGA. CDR3 amino acids: CASRNAGGTGELFF.

The chain employs TRBV7-2 and TRBJ2-1; without DNA, the TCRdb call of TRBD1 cannot be checked. The CDR3 sequence is 15 residues long. Germline V gene data show CDR1 as SGHTA and CDR2 as FQGNSA. The CDR3 reads CASRSGRSSYNEQFF.

The genes are TRBV18 and TRBJ2-5. Germline V lookup: CDR1 KGHSH, CDR2 LQKENI. The CDR3 length is 13 residues. This CDR3 reads CASSPRGGETQYF.